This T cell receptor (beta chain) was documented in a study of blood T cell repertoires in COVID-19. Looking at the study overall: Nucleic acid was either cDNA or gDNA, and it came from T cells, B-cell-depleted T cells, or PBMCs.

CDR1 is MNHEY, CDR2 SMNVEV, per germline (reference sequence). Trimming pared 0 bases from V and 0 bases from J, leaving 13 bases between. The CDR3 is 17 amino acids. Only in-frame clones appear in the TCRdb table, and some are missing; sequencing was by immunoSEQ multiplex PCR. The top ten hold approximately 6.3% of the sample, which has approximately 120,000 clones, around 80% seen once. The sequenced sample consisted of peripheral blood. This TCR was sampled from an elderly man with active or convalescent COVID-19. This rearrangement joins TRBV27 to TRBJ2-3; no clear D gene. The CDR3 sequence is CASSLSPYPASTDTQYF. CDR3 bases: TGTGCCAGCAGTTTATCCCCCTATCCCGCTAGCACAGATACGCAGTATTTT.